The rows below give T cell receptor beta chains drawn from one sample of a study of T cell repertoires in cytomegalovirus infection. TCRdb recomputed calls from the reads with MiXCR, one row per CDR3 protein. The repertoire holds just under 300,000 distinct CDR3 sequences, with about a tenth as singletons. The sequencing input was PBMCs. The receptors shown here come from a human donor in good health (CMV status not recorded). Some clones in this sample may be carry-over from other donors' samples. CDR3s include the opening cysteine and the closing phenylalanine or tryptophan. D genes are given only for firm matches. Not every row has a clone size; where given, it reads once, few, many or a size class.

>.|TRBV5-6|TRBJ2-2|14|many
TGTGCCAGCAGCTTGGTCCCGCCCCGCGGGGAGCTGTTTTTT
CASSLVPPRGELFF
>TRBD1|TRBV29-1|TRBJ1-5|16|.
TGCAGCGTTGTAACAGGGGGCACGGGTAGCAATCAGCCCCAGCATTTT
CSVVTGGTGSNQPQHF
>TRBD2|TRBV2|TRBJ2-3|15|many
TGTGCCAGCAGGTGGACTAGCGGGGGGAAAGATACGCAGTATTTT
CASRWTSGGKDTQYF
>.|TRBV11-2|TRBJ2-2|15|few
TGTGCCAGCAGCTTACGGCAGGGAACGCCCGGGGAGCTGTTTTTT
CASSLRQGTPGELFF
>.|TRBV7-9|TRBJ2-1|13|many
TGTGCCAGCAGCCCGCGGAGGGGCGGTGAGCAGTTCTTC
CASSPRRGGEQFF
>.|TRBV20-1|TRBJ1-5|12|few
TGCAGTGTTAGGGAGGACCCTCAGCCCCAGCATTTT
CSVREDPQPQHF
>.|TRBV18|TRBJ1-5|14|.
TGTGCCAGCTCTACCGGGGACAACAATCAGCCCCAGCATTTT
CASSTGDNNQPQHF
>.|TRBV11-2|TRBJ1-4|15|many
TGTGCCAGCAGCCAAGACCCTGGGTCTCAACGAAAACTGTTTTTT
CASSQDPGSQRKLFF
>.|TRBV18|TRBJ1-2|16|.
TGTGCCAGCTCACCATTACCGGGACACCTTAACTATGGCTACACCTTC
CASSPLPGHLNYGYTF
>TRBD1|TRBV6-6|TRBJ2-2|14|few
TGTGCCAGCAGTTACCAAGTGGGACAGGGGGAGCTGTTTTTT
CASSYQVGQGELFF
>.|TRBV7-2|TRBJ2-7|15|many
TGTGCCAGCAGTCTCGCCAGGGGGGGGGGCTACGAGCAGTACTTC
CASSLARGGGYEQYF
>TRBD1|TRBV5-1|TRBJ2-1|15|few
TGCGCCAGCAGACGACAGGGGGGGTCCTACAATGAGCAGTTCTTC
CASRRQGGSYNEQFF
>.|TRBV5-1|TRBJ1-1|14|.
TGCGCCAGCACCCCCGGAACCTCGAACACTGAAGCTTTCTTT
CASTPGTSNTEAFF
>.|TRBV20-1|TRBJ1-1|15|many
TGCAGTGCCCCAAAGACAGGAACCATGAACACTGAAGCTTTCTTT
CSAPKTGTMNTEAFF
>.|TRBV12-3/TRBV12-4|TRBJ1-5|14|many
TGTGCCAGCAGTTTAGACAAAACTTATCAGCCCCAGCATTTT
CASSLDKTYQPQHF
>.|TRBV7-9|TRBJ1-1|12|many
TGTGCCAGCAGCAAGGGGGACACTGAAGCTTTCTTT
CASSKGDTEAFF
>TRBD2|TRBV19|TRBJ2-2|17|.
TGTGCCAGTAGTATCGTTAGCGGGGGCCTCAACACCGGGGAGCTGTTTTTT
CASSIVSGGLNTGELFF
>TRBD1|TRBV28|TRBJ1-1|16|many
TGTGCCAGCAGTCCGTCCGGGACAGGGGGCGGGACTGAAGCTTTCTTT
CASSPSGTGGGTEAFF
>.|TRBV7-2|TRBJ2-7|14|many
TGTGCCAGCAGCTTATCGAGGGGACAATACGAGCAGTACTTC
CASSLSRGQYEQYF
>.|TRBV7-2|TRBJ1-1|13|many
TGTGCCAGCAGCAAGGGGGGGCTCACTGAAGCTTTCTTT
CASSKGGLTEAFF
>.|TRBV28|TRBJ2-6|15|many
TGTGCCAGCACTAACGAGATCTCTGGGGCCAACGTCCTGACTTTC
CASTNEISGANVLTF
>TRBD1|TRBV11-3|TRBJ2-1|17|.
TGTGCCAGCAGCTTAGGACGGGACAGTGGAATCTACAATGAGCAGTTCTTC
CASSLGRDSGIYNEQFF
>TRBD1|TRBV4-1|TRBJ1-1|14|few
TGCGCCAGCAGCCAACACAGGGGAGTCGATGAAGCTTTCTTT
CASSQHRGVDEAFF
>.|TRBV28|TRBJ1-4|14|.
TGTGCCAGCAGTTTAGTCAGGGGCCCAGAAAAACTGTTTTTT
CASSLVRGPEKLFF
>.|TRBV7-2|TRBJ1-5|14|.
TGTGCCAGCAGCTTAAAGTTTGTCGATCAGCCCCAGCATTTT
CASSLKFVDQPQHF
>TRBD1|TRBV7-9|TRBJ2-2|14|many
TGTGCCAGCAGCACCGGGACAGACACCGGGGAGCTGTTTTTT
CASSTGTDTGELFF
>TRBD1|TRBV6-2/TRBV6-3|TRBJ1-6|17|many
TGTGCCAGCAGTTACCTCCGGACAGGGGGTACCAATTCACCCCTCCACTTT
CASSYLRTGGTNSPLHF
>.|TRBV7-2|TRBJ1-5|15|many
TGTGCCAGCAGCTTAGGAGGCTCGGATTATCAGCCCCAGCATTTT
CASSLGGSDYQPQHF
>.|TRBV6-2/TRBV6-3|TRBJ1-1|12|many
TGTGCCAGCAGTTACGGGGGTGCTGAAGCTTTCTTT
CASSYGGAEAFF
>.|TRBV27|TRBJ1-5|12|few
TGTGCCAGCAAGGGACAAAATCAGCCCCAGCATTTT
CASKGQNQPQHF
>TRBD1|TRBV28|TRBJ1-4|15|many
TGTGCCAGCAGTTCGGCGGGCAGGGGGGATGAAAAACTGTTTTTT
CASSSAGRGDEKLFF
>.|TRBV20-1|TRBJ2-3|15|few
TGCAGTGCTAGGAGGCAGGACTTAACAACAGATACGCAGTATTTT
CSARRQDLTTDTQYF
>TRBD1|TRBV2|TRBJ1-6|13|.
TGTGCCAGCACCCGACAGGGAGGATCACCCCTCCACTTT
CASTRQGGSPLHF
>.|TRBV9|TRBJ2-2|15|.
TGTGCCAGCAGCGTAGCCCCCGAAACGGCCGGGGAGCTGTTTTTT
CASSVAPETAGELFF
>.|TRBV7-9|TRBJ1-6|13|many
TGTGCCAGCAGCTTATACGCCAATTCACCCCTCCACTTT
CASSLYANSPLHF
>TRBD1|TRBV6-6|TRBJ2-2|15|.
TGTGCCAGCAGCACACAGGGGGCGAGGACCGGGGAGCTGTTTTTT
CASSTQGARTGELFF
>.|TRBV14|TRBJ1-4|17|once
TGTGCCAGCAGCCAAGTTTCCTTCCGAGGGGGTAATGAAAAACTGTTTTTT
CASSQVSFRGGNEKLFF
>TRBD1|TRBV10-3|TRBJ1-1|15|many
TGTGCCATCAACGCAGGGACAGGGGTGGACACTGAAGCTTTCTTT
CAINAGTGVDTEAFF
>.|TRBV5-1|TRBJ2-5|13|many
TGCGCCAGCAGCTTGTTTTCATGGGAGACCCAGTACTTC
CASSLFSWETQYF
>.|TRBV19|TRBJ2-2|12|.
TGTGCCAGTATAGATAACACCGGGGAGCTGTTTTTT
CASIDNTGELFF
>.|TRBV7-2|TRBJ1-2|12|many
TGTGCCAGCAGCTTATCTCTGGGGAGCTACACCTTC
CASSLSLGSYTF
>.|TRBV7-9|TRBJ1-5|13|few
TGTGCCAGCAGCTTAGCGGGCGGCGGTATACAGCATTTT
CASSLAGGGIQHF
>TRBD1|TRBV28|TRBJ2-5|15|few
TGTGCCAGCAGCCGAACAGGGGCGACCCAAGAGACCCAGTACTTC
CASSRTGATQETQYF
>.|TRBV29-1|TRBJ2-1|16|.
TGCAGCGTATCATTTTCGGCAGGGGTCCGTTACAATGAGCAGTTCTTC
CSVSFSAGVRYNEQFF
>.|TRBV20-1|TRBJ2-7|15|many
TGCAGTGCTAGAGGGGGGGCAGGAGGCGTTGGCGAGCAGTACTTC
CSARGGAGGVGEQYF